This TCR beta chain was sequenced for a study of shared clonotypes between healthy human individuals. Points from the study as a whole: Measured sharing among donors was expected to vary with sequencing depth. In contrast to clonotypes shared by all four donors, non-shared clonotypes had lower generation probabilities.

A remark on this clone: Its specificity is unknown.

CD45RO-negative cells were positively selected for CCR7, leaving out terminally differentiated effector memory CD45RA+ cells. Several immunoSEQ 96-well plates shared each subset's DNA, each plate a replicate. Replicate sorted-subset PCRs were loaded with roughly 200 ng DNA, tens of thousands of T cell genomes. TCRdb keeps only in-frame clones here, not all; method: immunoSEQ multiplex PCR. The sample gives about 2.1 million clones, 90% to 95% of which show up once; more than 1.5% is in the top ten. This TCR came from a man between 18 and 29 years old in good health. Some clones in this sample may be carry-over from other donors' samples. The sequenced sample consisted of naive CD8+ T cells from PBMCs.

CDR3 sequence (DNA): TGTGCCAGCAGCTTAGACCCGGGGCTCCATGGCTACACCTTC. Translated: CASSLDPGLHGYTF. The chain has TRBV7-8 and TRBJ1-2; D is perhaps TRBD1 (5 bases). Deletions cut 1 base from V and 6 bases from J, with 12 bases between. Germline V gene sequence: CDR1 SGHVS, CDR2 FQNEAQ. The CDR3 spans 14 residues.